The next 22 T cell receptor beta chains were all read from a single sample in a study of cytomegalovirus exposure and HLA in healthy donors. Vbeta (60) and Jbeta (13) primers were used in the PCR. Generated by immunoSEQ multiplex PCR, the TCRdb table keeps only in-frame clones and is missing some. The sample holds about 130,000 clones, 73% seen once. Specimen: PBMCs. All receptors come from a man between 60 and 75 years old in good health and CMV-seropositive.

The chain is built from TRBV15 and TRBJ2-5; 16 positions match TRBD2. V was clipped by 5 bases and J by 0 bases; unmatched bases: 9. This CDR3 is built from 19 residues. Germline V gene data show CDR1 as LNHNV and CDR2 as YYDKDF (reference sequence). CDR3 sequence: CATSSPGLAGGMYQETQYF. DNA of the CDR3: TGTGCCACCAGCTCGCCGGGACTAGCGGGGGGGATGTACCAAGAGACCCAGTACTTC.

V usage is TRBV4-1 and J usage is TRBJ2-3; 7 positions match TRBD1. V was clipped by 3 bases and J by 4 bases; unmatched bases: 10. CDR1 and CDR2 (germline): MGHRA, YSYEKL. The CDR3 contains 16 residues. The DNA of the CDR3 is TGCGCCAGCAGCCACGCCGGGACAGACTTGTCAGATACGCAGTATTTT. The encoded protein is CASSHAGTDLSDTQYF.

The rearrangement joins TRBV4-2 to TRBJ2-2; D is unclear. Germline CDR1 and CDR2: LGHNA and YNFKEQ. The length of the CDR3 is 16 residues. V was trimmed by 1 base and J by 7 bases, leaving 16 bases between them. The CDR3 loop reads CASSQVSTGVDGELFF. Written as DNA, the CDR3 is TGTGCCAGCAGCCAAGTTAGTACGGGTGTGGACGGGGAGCTGTTTTTT.

This rearrangement joins TRBV19 to TRBJ2-3, with TRBD1 matching over 7 bases. The trim removed 3 bases at V and 6 bases at J, leaving 6 bases unmatched. Germline-derived CDR1 and CDR2 are LNHDA and SQIVND (reference sequence). The CDR3 has 14 residues. CDR3 region: CASSIRTGADTQYF. CDR3 DNA sequence: TGTGCCAGTAGTATCCGGACAGGAGCGGATACGCAGTATTTT.

This chain joins TRBV18 and TRBJ2-1, with D unresolved. The CDR3 consists of 11 residues. V was pared by 6 bases and J by 5 bases, with 5 bases between. CDR1 is KGHSH, CDR2 LQKENI, per germline. The CDR3 coding sequence is TGTGCCAGCTCGCTAAACAATGAGCAGTTCTTC. The encoded protein is CASSLNNEQFF. The variable domain in full, with the rest retrieved from reference TRBV18 and TRBJ2-1, is NAGVMQNPRHLVRRRGQEARLRCSPMKGHSHVYWYRQLPEEGLKFMVYLQKENIIDESGMPKERFSAEFPKEGPSILRIQQVVRGDSAAYFCASSLNNEQFFGPGTRLTVL.

The gene calls are TRBV10-3 and TRBJ2-7; TRBD1 matches 9 bases. Germline lookup yields CDR1 ENHRY and CDR2 SYGVKD. The CDR3 runs 14 residues. J was trimmed by 2 bases and V by 6 bases; bases with no gene match: 5. CDR3 sequence reads: CAISPGQGAYEQYF. The CDR3 DNA follows: TGTGCCATCAGCCCGGGACAGGGCGCCTACGAGCAGTACTTC.

The V call is TRBV5-1, the J call TRBJ1-1; D remains unclear. CDR3 size: 14 residues. Germline CDR1 reads SGHRS; CDR2 reads YFSETQ. With 1 base removed from V and 0 bases from J, the gap between germline ends came to 7 bases. For the CDR3, the DNA is TGCGCCAGCAGCTTGCTGAGTTTGAACACTGAAGCTTTCTTT. Its translation is CASSLLSLNTEAFF.

This clone was counted once. The chain links TRBV30 to TRBJ2-5; D gene unclear. V was pared by 2 bases and J by 4 bases, with 5 bases between. Germline V CDR1 and CDR2: GTSNPN, SVGIG (reference sequence). This CDR3 has 11 amino acids. The CDR3 nucleotides are TGTGCCTGGAGTCCCGGAGAGACCCAGTACTTC. Translation gives CAWSPGETQYF. Full variable domain (remainder filled in from reference TRBV30 and TRBJ2-5): SQTIHQWPATLVQPVGSPLSLECTVEGTSNPNLYWYRQAAGRGLQLLFYSVGIGQISSEVPQNLSASRPQDRQFILSSKKLLLSDSGFYLCAWSPGETQYFGPGTRLLVL.

The gene calls are TRBV7-6 and TRBJ2-3, with TRBD1 identical over 10 bases. CDR1 SGHVS and CDR2 FNYEAQ come from the germline V gene. CDR3 length equals 13 residues. Trimming at V came to 5 bases and at J to 5 bases, leaving 1 base not matched to a gene. CDR3 amino acids: CASSGQGGDTQYF. CDR3 sequence (DNA): TGTGCCAGCAGCGGACAGGGGGGAGATACGCAGTATTTT.

J is TRBJ2-3 and V is TRBV4-1; a possible D gene is TRBD2 (6 bases). This CDR3 has 15 residues. V gave up 1 base and J gave up 0 bases, with 8 bases separating them. Germline assignment: CDR1 MGHRA and CDR2 YSYEKL. In nucleotides, the CDR3 is TGCGCCAGCAGCCAAGTAGGGACTAGCACAGATACGCAGTATTTT. This sequence encodes CASSQVGTSTDTQYF.

The V gene is TRBV28, the J gene TRBJ2-1; 10 bases are shared with TRBD2. CDR1 MDHEN and CDR2 SYDVKM come from the germline V gene. The J segment lost 9 bases and the V segment lost 2 bases, leaving 7 bases of the junction unmatched. The CDR3 covers 15 residues. The CDR3 here is CASSLGAGGPSEQFF. The CDR3 DNA sequence: TGTGCCAGCAGTTTAGGAGCGGGGGGGCCTAGTGAGCAGTTCTTC.

The chain couples TRBV7-9 to TRBJ1-1, with D possibly TRBD1 on 5 matching bases. The V gene's germline CDR1 is SEHNR and CDR2 FQNEAQ (reference sequence). The length of the CDR3 is 15 residues. The V end lost 6 bases, the J end lost 5 bases, and 19 bases lay between the germline ends. The CDR3 protein is CASSRRGGGGTEAFF. The CDR3 DNA reads as TGTGCCAGCAGTCGGCGTGGGGGGGGAGGAACTGAAGCTTTCTTT.

V usage is TRBV2 and J usage is TRBJ1-2, with a weak D call TRBD1 (6 bases). Germline CDR1 SNHLY, CDR2 FYNNEI. The germline V and J ends were trimmed by 8 bases and 5 bases, with 15 bases remaining between them. The CDR3 contains 13 residues. The CDR3 sequence: CASSSRDTYGYTF. CDR3 DNA sequence: TGTGCCAGCTCGTCGAGGGACACTTATGGCTACACCTTC. The full variable domain, completed using reference TRBV2 and TRBJ1-2, is EPEVTQTPSHQVTQMGQEVILRCVPISNHLYFYWYRQILGQKVEFLVSFYNNEISEKSEIFDDQFSVERPDGSNFTLKIRSTKLEDSAMYFCASSSRDTYGYTFGSGTRLTVV.

This chain uses TRBV5-6 with TRBJ2-3; TRBD1 matches at 8 bases. The CDR3 is made up of 15 amino acids. J lost 5 bases, V lost 1 base, and 6 bases had no gene match. From germline, CDR1 is SGHDT and CDR2 YYEEEE. This CDR3 reads CASSLQDRAGDTQYF. In nucleotides, the CDR3 is TGTGCCAGCAGCTTGCAGGACAGGGCAGGAGATACGCAGTATTTT.

The chain couples TRBV5-1 to TRBJ2-7; TRBD1 matches 7 bases. The V gene end was trimmed by 4 bases and the J gene end by 3 bases; junction bases not matched to a gene: 4. The germline V gene has CDR1 SGHRS and CDR2 YFSETQ. The CDR3 runs 13 residues. In nucleotides, the CDR3 is TGCGCCAGCAGCCCGACAGGGTACTACGAGCAGTACTTC. This encodes CASSPTGYYEQYF.

The gene calls are TRBV5-1 and TRBJ2-7; tentative D call: TRBD2 (5 bases). Germline assignment: CDR1 SGHRS and CDR2 YFSETQ. The germline V and J ends were trimmed by 7 bases and 5 bases, with 10 bases remaining between them. CDR3 length: 11 residues. As DNA, the CDR3 is TGCGCCAGCTCGGACTGGAACGAGCAGTACTTC. Translated, it gives CASSDWNEQYF.

The rearrangement links TRBV2 to TRBJ1-1; D uncertain. Per the germline V gene, CDR1 is SNHLY and CDR2 is FYNNEI. This CDR3 region has 14 residues. V was pared by 3 bases and J by 7 bases, with 15 bases between. CDR3 bases: TGTGCCAGCAGTGAGGAGGCTTGGGTTAGTGAAGCTTTCTTT. Amino acids: CASSEEAWVSEAFF. The full variable domain, in which reference TRBV2 and TRBJ1-1 provide the parts outside the CDR3, is EPEVTQTPSHQVTQMGQEVILRCVPISNHLYFYWYRQILGQKVEFLVSFYNNEISEKSEIFDDQFSVERPDGSNFTLKIRSTKLEDSAMYFCASSEEAWVSEAFFGQGTRLTVV.

This sequence joins TRBV7-2 and TRBJ1-2; tentatively, D is TRBD1 (5 bases). This CDR3 comprises 13 residues. The V end lost 7 bases, the J end lost 3 bases, and 12 bases lay between the germline ends. Per the germline V gene, CDR1 is SGHTA and CDR2 is FQGNSA. The CDR3 DNA follows: TGTGCCAGCACCAGAGACAGTTACTATGGCTACACCTTC. It specifies CASTRDSYYGYTF.

The gene calls are TRBV5-5 and TRBJ1-2; the D gene is possibly TRBD1 (5 bases). Germline V lookup: CDR1 SGHKS, CDR2 YYEKEE (reference sequence). This CDR3 is 13 amino acids long. V dropped 2 bases and J dropped 4 bases, with 9 bases sitting between them. CDR3 in DNA: TGTGCCAGCAGCTTCGCGGGGACCTATGGCTACACCTTC. The encoded protein is CASSFAGTYGYTF.

The rearrangement joins TRBV28 to TRBJ2-1; maybe TRBD1 (6 bases). Trimming pared 8 bases from V and 5 bases from J, leaving 22 bases between. The CDR3 extends over 16 amino acids. Germline loops: CDR1 MDHEN, CDR2 SYDVKM. The CDR3 here is CASRGGGREENNEQFF. The CDR3 coding sequence is TGTGCCAGCCGAGGGGGTGGAAGAGAGGAGAACAATGAGCAGTTCTTC.

The genes are TRBV5-4 and TRBJ2-5; perhaps TRBD2 as D (6 bases). Judging by the DNA end, TRBJ2-7 fits better; the J call may be wrong. This CDR3 is 14 amino acids long. The germline gives CDR1 SGHNT, CDR2 YYREEE (reference sequence). CDR3 amino acids: CASSLAGGVSEQYF. The CDR3 DNA reads TGTGCCAGCAGCTTGGCGGGCGGGGTGAGCGAGCAGTACTTC.

V and J are TRBV5-1 and TRBJ2-3; D not certain. V gave up 0 bases and J gave up 3 bases, with 8 bases separating them. The germline V gene encodes CDR1 SGHRS and CDR2 YFSETQ. The CDR3 consists of 14 residues. CDR3: CASSLAQITDTQYF. The CDR3 DNA reads TGCGCCAGCAGCTTGGCACAGATAACAGATACGCAGTATTTT. Drawing the rest from reference TRBV5-1 and TRBJ2-3, the complete variable domain is KAGVTQTPRYLIKTRGQQVTLSCSPISGHRSVSWYQQTPGQGLQFLFEYFSETQRNKGNFPGRFSGRQFSNSRSEMNVSTLELGDSALYLCASSLAQITDTQYFGPGTRLTVL.